The rows below give T cell receptor beta chains drawn from one sample of a study of vaccination and CD4 T cells after COVID-19. No cognate antigen is known for these TCRs. TCRdb reanalysed the PCR reads using MiXCR and keeps one entry per CDR3 protein. The profile shows over 10,000 distinct CDR3 sequences, about 36% of them singletons. Source material: cultured CD4+ T cells from blood. All receptors come from a human donor with COVID-19. The CDR3 runs from the conserved cysteine through the conserved F or W. Fields, in order: clone size, CDR3 length, D gene, J gene, V gene, CDR3 DNA, CDR3 protein. The D gene is left open where the match is weak. Clone size is stated in some rows and not others, as once, few, many or a class when expanded.

.,17,.,TRBJ1-1,TRBV21-1,TGTGCCAGCAGCCCCCTGGGGTTCAGGGAGCGAAGAACTGAAGCTTTCTTT,CASSPLGFRERRTEAFF
.,14,.,TRBJ1-3,TRBV29-1,TGCAGCACCCGGGCATCCCTCTCTGGAAACACCATATATTTT,CSTRASLSGNTIYF
large,12,.,TRBJ2-3,TRBV18,TGTGCCAGCTCACCAAAGGCAGATACGCAGTATTTT,CASSPKADTQYF
few,15,.,TRBJ2-5,TRBV20-1,TGCAGTGCTACCCCAGCCTCAGGGGATAGGGAGACCCAGTACTTC,CSATPASGDRETQYF
few,14,.,TRBJ2-3,TRBV24-1,TGTGCCACCAGTGGGACAAAAATGGGGGATACGCAGTATTTT,CATSGTKMGDTQYF
few,14,.,TRBJ1-5,TRBV28,TGTGCCAGCAGTTTGAGGGTTCGCAATCAGCCCCAGCATTTT,CASSLRVRNQPQHF
.,12,.,TRBJ2-7,TRBV14,TGTGCCAGCAGCCAACAGGGGTACGAGCAGTACTTC,CASSQQGYEQYF
.,14,.,TRBJ2-7,TRBV12-3/TRBV12-4,TGTGCCAGCAGCCCCCCAGGGGGGGCCTACGAGCAGTACTTC,CASSPPGGAYEQYF
.,17,.,TRBJ1-2,TRBV4-2,TGTGCCAGCAGCCAAACGGGCGTAAAAACTAGTAACTATGGCTACACCTTC,CASSQTGVKTSNYGYTF
.,18,.,TRBJ2-3,TRBV25-1,TGTGCCAGCAGTGAATTTCGTCGGGCAATCGGGGCCACAGATACGCAGTATTTT,CASSEFRRAIGATDTQYF
few,15,TRBD1,TRBJ2-2,TRBV20-1,TGCAGTGCTAGCGGACAGGGGGCATATGCCGGGGAGCTGTTTTTT,CSASGQGAYAGELFF
.,15,TRBD1,TRBJ2-5,TRBV2,TGTGCCGGCGCACAGGACAGGGGGGACCAAGAGACCCAGTACTTC,CAGAQDRGDQETQYF
.,15,.,TRBJ1-2,TRBV23-1,TGCGCCAGCAGTCCCCTGGGGGGACGGAACTATGGCTACACCTTC,CASSPLGGRNYGYTF
few,16,TRBD1,TRBJ1-6,TRBV6-1,TGTGCCAGCAGTGAAGACGGGACAGCATATAATTCACCCCTCCACTTT,CASSEDGTAYNSPLHF
.,14,.,TRBJ1-2,TRBV27,TGTGCCAGCAGTTTCGGGGGTTCAGGCTATGGCTACACCTTC,CASSFGGSGYGYTF
few,14,TRBD1,TRBJ2-7,TRBV6-2/TRBV6-3,TGTGCCAGCAGAGAACAGGGGGTTACGGGCGAGCAGTACTTC,CASREQGVTGEQYF
.,12,.,TRBJ2-2,TRBV7-6,TGTGCCAGCACCTTAGGGACCGGGGAGCTGTTTTTT,CASTLGTGELFF
.,14,.,TRBJ1-3,TRBV29-1,TGCAGCGTTGACCCATCAGGCTCTGGAAACACCATATATTTT,CSVDPSGSGNTIYF
.,14,.,TRBJ1-6,TRBV19,TGTGCCAGTAGTCCCGGACGGGAGAATTCACCCCTCCACTTT,CASSPGRENSPLHF
.,15,.,TRBJ2-1,TRBV6-5,TGTGCCAGCAGTTCCGTGGGGGGAGGGGGCGATGAGCAGTTCTTC,CASSSVGGGGDEQFF
.,12,.,TRBJ2-3,TRBV15,TGTGCCACCAGCACAGAAGGGGGTACGCAGTATTTT,CATSTEGGTQYF
.,14,.,TRBJ2-1,TRBV18,TGTGCCAGCTCACCATCCGGAGGGATCAATGAGCAGTTCTTC,CASSPSGGINEQFF
.,17,TRBD1,TRBJ1-6,TRBV11-1,TGTGCCAGCAGCTTCGGATTTGGGACAGGGGGCTGGAAGCCCCTCCACTTT,CASSFGFGTGGWKPLHF
.,15,.,TRBJ1-6,TRBV18,TGTGCCAGCTCACCACCCCCCGGGAAGAGTTCACCCCTCCACTTT,CASSPPPGKSSPLHF
.,13,.,TRBJ1-1,TRBV18,TGTGCCAGCTCACCAAAGGGTAATGGGGAAGCTTTCTTT,CASSPKGNGEAFF
.,13,.,TRBJ2-7,TRBV5-4,TGTGCCAGCAGCTTGTTACAGTCCTACGAGCAGTACTTC,CASSLLQSYEQYF
few,13,.,TRBJ2-5,TRBV27,TGTGCCAGCAACTTCTCGTCCGAAGAGACCCAGTACTTC,CASNFSSEETQYF
.,15,TRBD1,TRBJ2-1,TRBV20-1,TGCAGTGCTAGAGAAAGGGGGACAGGGGGAAATGAGCAGTTCTTC,CSARERGTGGNEQFF
few,15,TRBD1,TRBJ1-5,TRBV27,TGTGCCAGCAGTCCAAAGGGGGCCATTTATCAGCCCCAGCATTTT,CASSPKGAIYQPQHF
few,17,.,TRBJ1-5,TRBV6-4,TGTGCCAGCAGTGACCCAAACACAGGGTCTTGCAATCAGCCCCAGCATTTT,CASSDPNTGSCNQPQHF
few,15,.,TRBJ2-2,TRBV7-9,TGTGCCAGCAGACCCCTGGACAGCGTATCCGGGGAGCTGTTTTTT,CASRPLDSVSGELFF
few,15,.,TRBJ2-3,TRBV30,TGTGCCTGGGGGAGTGGCTCACCGTACCCAGATACGCAGTATTTT,CAWGSGSPYPDTQYF
.,10,.,TRBJ2-7,TRBV6-2/TRBV6-3,TGTGCCAGCACCCCCAACGAGCAGTACTTC,CASTPNEQYF
.,14,.,TRBJ1-2,TRBV6-1,TGTGCCAACAGCCGGGTTCAGGACGGCTATGGCTACACCTTC,CANSRVQDGYGYTF
medium-sized,13,.,TRBJ1-2,TRBV20-1,TGCAGTGCGGCTAGGGACGGGGGCTATGGCTACACCTTC,CSAARDGGYGYTF
.,11,.,TRBJ1-2,TRBV2,TGTGCCAGCAGTGATAGCTATGGCTACACCTTC,CASSDSYGYTF
few,14,.,TRBJ1-6,TRBV5-4,TGTGCCAGCAGCTTCCTTGCAAATAATTCACCCCTCCACTTT,CASSFLANNSPLHF
few,17,TRBD1,TRBJ1-5,TRBV6-1,TGTGCCGGTGGGGCCACACGGACAGGTGGGGGCAATCAGCCCCAGCATTTT,CAGGATRTGGGNQPQHF
few,13,.,TRBJ2-7,TRBV11-2,TGTGCCAGCAGCCATGGGACGGGTGGCGAGCAGTACTTC,CASSHGTGGEQYF
.,16,.,TRBJ2-1,TRBV27,TGTGCCAGCAGTTCCTCACAGGGTAGGCCCTACAATGAGCAGTTCTTC,CASSSSQGRPYNEQFF
.,13,.,TRBJ1-1,TRBV9,TGTGCCAGCAGCGTAGGACAGGCCACTGAAGCTTTCTTT,CASSVGQATEAFF
.,15,TRBD2,TRBJ2-3,TRBV20-1,TGCAGTGCGATGAGCGGGGGTCAAACAACAGATACGCAGTATTTT,CSAMSGGQTTDTQYF
few,16,TRBD1,TRBJ2-3,TRBV7-2,TGTGCCAGCAGCTTAGCGCTCACAGGGGTTCTAGATACGCAGTATTTT,CASSLALTGVLDTQYF
.,15,.,TRBJ1-2,TRBV5-3,TGTGCCAGGCCCCCGCGGCAGGGCAATTTCTATGGCTACACCTTC,CARPPRQGNFYGYTF
.,14,.,TRBJ2-3,TRBV9,TGTGCCAGCAGCGGAGGGGGGGCCGGAGATACGCAGTATTTT,CASSGGGAGDTQYF
.,11,.,TRBJ2-3,TRBV20-1,TGCAGTGCTCAATATACAGATACGCAGTATTTT,CSAQYTDTQYF
.,15,.,TRBJ1-3,TRBV12-3/TRBV12-4,TGTGCCAGCAGGGGGGTGGACATTTCAGGAAACACCATATATTTT,CASRGVDISGNTIYF
.,13,.,TRBJ1-1,TRBV15,TGTGCCACCAGCGGCAGGGCGAGTACTGTAGCTTTCTTT,CATSGRASTVAFF
.,14,.,TRBJ1-1,TRBV11-3,TGTGCCAGCAGCCCGCGGACCGTGAACACTGAAGCTTTCTTT,CASSPRTVNTEAFF
few,15,TRBD1,TRBJ1-4,TRBV6-5,TGTGCCAGCAGTTACTCGGCCGGGACAGGGGGGAAACTGTTTTTT,CASSYSAGTGGKLFF
.,14,.,TRBJ1-5,TRBV5-6,TGTGCCAGCAGCTTGGGGGGTAGCAATCAGCCCCAGCATTTT,CASSLGGSNQPQHF
.,12,.,TRBJ1-2,TRBV28,TGTGCCAGCAGTTTCGAGATATATGGCTACACCTTC,CASSFEIYGYTF
few,18,TRBD1,TRBJ1-1,TRBV28,TGTGCCAGCAGTTTAATGGCCACCTCGACAGGGTACTCCCCCGAAGCTTTCTTT,CASSLMATSTGYSPEAFF
.,16,TRBD1,TRBJ2-2,TRBV2,TGTGCCAGCAGAACCGGGACAGGGCTTTGGCACGGGGAGCTGTTTTTT,CASRTGTGLWHGELFF
.,13,.,TRBJ1-6,TRBV20-1,TGCGGTGCTAGGGCTACAGGGAATTCACCCCTCCACTTT,CGARATGNSPLHF